The sequence of this TCR beta chain was determined in a study of preoperative IRX-2 immunotherapy in early breast cancer (dated by TCRdb to about 2019). This clone was seen just once. Its antigen is still unknown. One base away there is no much larger clone; base qualities are not given. The label giving this sample's treatment or condition can be read as: preoperative locoregional IRX-2 cytokine immunotherapy. The samples were obtained from a phase Ib study that tested preoperative, locoregional IRX-2 cytokine immunotherapy designed to prime immune responses. Patients with early-stage breast cancer who were given IRX-2 before surgery served as donors. Libraries were prepared through the immunoSEQ multiplex PCR assay. Not all clones reach the TCRdb copy of this immuneACCESS table, which keeps in-frame sequences only. Checked studies attribute under half of the gap to unresolved V genes and leave the rest unexplained. For this sample the table gives 40,000 to 50,000 clones, of which 60% to 80% were detected only once. The ten largest clones capture approximately 1.2% of the sample.

Including the terminal cysteine and phenylalanine, the CDR3 comprises 15 residues. Kept here is only the CDR3 DNA, which spans 45 bases and is read in frame from base 1. According to the germline V gene (reference sequence), CDR1 reads LNHDA and CDR2 reads SQIVND. V gives up 5 bases and J gives up 5 bases, and the segment between their germline ends measures 15 bases. The input for sequencing was tumor tissue, taken after IRX-2 immunotherapy. Here the chain combines TRBV19 and TRBJ2-2; the D gene may be TRBD1 or TRBD2, since each aligns over 6 bases. The receptor was isolated from a human donor with breast cancer. Here the CDR3 is given as CASSVGGPGTGELFF. The DNA is as follows: TGTGCCAGTAGTGTTGGGGGGCCAGGTACCGGGGAGCTGTTTTTT.